This T cell receptor (beta chain) was identified during a study of cytomegalovirus exposure and HLA in healthy donors. Whole-study results and caveats: According to reports, the classifier identified cytomegalovirus status with high specificity and sensitivity. Several top significant clusters appeared, in a later analysis, to be linked to common viral pathogens.

Vbeta (60) and Jbeta (13) primers were used in the PCR. The method was immunoSEQ multiplex PCR; TCRdb's version includes in-frame clones alone and lacks a portion of them. Of about 190,000 clones in the sample, about 88% were seen once. A note on this clone: Its antigen is not known. Other nucleotide sequences from this sample produce the same CDR3.

The CDR3 has 12 residues. V was shortened by 4 bases and J by 11 bases, with 14 bases between the two germline ends. CDR1 is MNHNS, CDR2 SASEGT, per germline. The TCR was taken from a young woman in good health and CMV-seronegative. The sample taken for sequencing was PBMCs. The chain joins TRBV6-1 to TRBJ1-2, with D possibly TRBD1 on 6 matching bases. For the CDR3, the DNA is TGTGCCAGCAGTGTACAGGGAGACGGTTACACCTTC. It encodes CASSVQGDGYTF.